Listed below are T cell receptor beta chains from one sample, sequenced in a study of vaccination and CD4 T cells after COVID-19. Their antigen targets remain unknown. Each CDR3 protein is one row after TCRdb ran MiXCR on the PCR reads. This table holds about 21,000 distinct CDR3 sequences, around 62% found once. The material was CD4+ T cells from blood, cultured in vitro, obtained before SARS-CoV-2 vaccination. All receptors come from a human donor who received a COVID-19 vaccine. CDR3s include the opening cysteine and the closing phenylalanine or tryptophan.

V gene	J gene	CDR3 protein
TRBV7-2	TRBJ1-2	CASSLSTLRGLGYTF
TRBV20-1	TRBJ1-1	CSARVIGRQNTEAFF
TRBV14	TRBJ2-3	CASSQELGGIGTDTQYF
TRBV12-3/TRBV12-4	TRBJ1-5	CASSFSTRSPQHF
TRBV12-3/TRBV12-4	TRBJ1-2	CASTGTDRPHGYTF
TRBV10-1	TRBJ2-3	CASSPRIAGRGDTQYF
TRBV12-3/TRBV12-4	TRBJ2-2	CASSRVRVGVSSEPATGELFF
TRBV7-3	TRBJ2-5	CASSVGREETQYF
TRBV6-5	TRBJ2-3	CASSYLTPLGVRLLDTQYF
TRBV19	TRBJ2-2	CASSIGQGRISGELFF
TRBV24-1	TRBJ1-2	CATSDNQIRDDGYTF
TRBV18	TRBJ2-5	CASSPLRETQYF
TRBV29-1	TRBJ2-5	CSVGIGGGRRTQYF
TRBV6-2/TRBV6-3	TRBJ2-3	CASSLGLAGESTDTQYF
TRBV25-1	TRBJ1-1	CASSASEGQLEAFF
TRBV18	TRBJ1-3	CASSSQGSGNTIYF
TRBV10-3	TRBJ2-7	CAIRLAGGTYEQYF
TRBV12-3/TRBV12-4	TRBJ1-1	CASRPAGGAYAEAFF
TRBV10-1	TRBJ1-5	CASSAGNNQPQHF
TRBV20-1	TRBJ1-1	CSASSSTEAFF
TRBV20-1	TRBJ2-2	CSARRTSGGTNTGELFF
TRBV21-1	TRBJ1-6	CASSNSRTGFSTSPLHF
TRBV10-3	TRBJ1-1	CAISEMGGGEAFF
TRBV11-2	TRBJ1-5	CASSFRPDSSVQPQHF
TRBV10-2	TRBJ1-6	CASSEDRRVSPLHF
TRBV20-1	TRBJ2-3	CSARLRTSGVEVLRDTQYF
TRBV9	TRBJ2-4	CASSVDNGGAKNIQYF
TRBV10-1	TRBJ1-1	CASSLDENTEAFF
TRBV6-1	TRBJ2-3	CASSEDRADTQYF
TRBV7-9	TRBJ2-4	CASSLAGPSHSVQYF
TRBV19	TRBJ1-1	CASSIPGAGGTEAFF
TRBV20-1	TRBJ2-5	CSAREKADWYQETQYF
TRBV7-7	TRBJ2-7	CASSAGTGTEQYF
TRBV20-1	TRBJ2-3	CSARDSGGAPDTQYF
TRBV6-1	TRBJ2-5	CASNPGVGRWETQYF
TRBV6-1	TRBJ2-2	CASSVGGQDTGELFF
TRBV20-1	TRBJ2-7	CSARSPLSYEQYF
TRBV4-1	TRBJ2-6	CASSPQGSGANVLTF
TRBV5-6	TRBJ2-3	CASSYITGASTDTQYF
TRBV24-1	TRBJ1-5	CATSDRDRNQPQHF
TRBV6-1	TRBJ2-3	CASNSPGVQRQYF
TRBV7-6	TRBJ2-3	CASSLTDRFSTDTQYF
TRBV5-1	TRBJ1-2	CASSLARPRRGYTF
TRBV2	TRBJ1-1	CANRRDRANTEAFF
TRBV20-1	TRBJ2-3	CSATNTFMDSTDTQYF